This T cell receptor beta chain was recorded in a study of cytomegalovirus exposure and HLA in healthy donors. V lost 6 bases and J lost 1, with 15 bases in between. The germline V gene has CDR1 MGHDK and CDR2 SYGVNS. The CDR3 runs to 16 residues. Primers: 60 Vbeta forward and 13 Jbeta reverse. Sequencing was performed with immunoSEQ multiplex PCR; in TCRdb, only in-frame clones are kept and a portion is missing. The table records 140,000 to 150,000 clones, 88% of them present only once. The V and J genes are TRBV25-1 and TRBJ2-2, with TRBD2 as a possible D gene (6 bases). The sequencing sample was made of PBMCs. The receptor was isolated from a woman between 40 and 55 years old in good health and CMV-seronegative. DNA for the CDR3: TGTGCCAGCAGCGCCTATGCGGGGTTGAACACCGGGGAGCTGTTTTTT. Its translation is CASSAYAGLNTGELFF.